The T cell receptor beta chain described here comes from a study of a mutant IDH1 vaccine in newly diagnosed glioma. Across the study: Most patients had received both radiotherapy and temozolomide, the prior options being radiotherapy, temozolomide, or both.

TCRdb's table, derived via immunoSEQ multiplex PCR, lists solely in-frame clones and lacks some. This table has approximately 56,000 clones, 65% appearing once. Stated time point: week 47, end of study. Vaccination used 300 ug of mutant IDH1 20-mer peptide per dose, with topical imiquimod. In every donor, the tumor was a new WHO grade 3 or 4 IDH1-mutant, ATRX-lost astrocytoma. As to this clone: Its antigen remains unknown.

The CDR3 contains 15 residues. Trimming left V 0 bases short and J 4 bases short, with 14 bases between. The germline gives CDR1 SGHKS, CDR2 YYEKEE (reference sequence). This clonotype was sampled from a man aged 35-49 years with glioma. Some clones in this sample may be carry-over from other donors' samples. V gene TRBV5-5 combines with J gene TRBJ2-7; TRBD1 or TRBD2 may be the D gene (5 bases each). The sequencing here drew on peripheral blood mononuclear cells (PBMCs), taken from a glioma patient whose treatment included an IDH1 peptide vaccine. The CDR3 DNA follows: TGTGCCAGCAGCTTGGTTTCGGGGCGGCAATACGAGCAGTACTTC. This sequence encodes CASSLVSGRQYEQYF.